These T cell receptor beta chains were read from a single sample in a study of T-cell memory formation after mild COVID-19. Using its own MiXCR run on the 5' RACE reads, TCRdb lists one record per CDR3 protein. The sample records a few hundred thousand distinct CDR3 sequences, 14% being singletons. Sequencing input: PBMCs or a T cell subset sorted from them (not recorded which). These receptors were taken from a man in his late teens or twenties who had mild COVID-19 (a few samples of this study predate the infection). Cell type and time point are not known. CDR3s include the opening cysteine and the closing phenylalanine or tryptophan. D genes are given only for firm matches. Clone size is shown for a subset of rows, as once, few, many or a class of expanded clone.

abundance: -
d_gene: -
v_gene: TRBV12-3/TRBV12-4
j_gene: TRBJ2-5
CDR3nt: TGTGCCAGCAGTCCCTTGAGGGGCCGGACCAAAGAGACCCAGTACTTC
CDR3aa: CASSPLRGRTKETQYF

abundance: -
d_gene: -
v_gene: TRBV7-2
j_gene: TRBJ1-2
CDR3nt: TGTGCCAGCAGCTTACTGGGGGCGGCGTATGGCTACACCTTC
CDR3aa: CASSLLGAAYGYTF

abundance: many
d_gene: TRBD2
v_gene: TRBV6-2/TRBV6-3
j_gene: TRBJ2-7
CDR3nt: TGTGCCAGCAGACGGGAGGCCCCCTACGAGCAGTACTTC
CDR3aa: CASRREAPYEQYF

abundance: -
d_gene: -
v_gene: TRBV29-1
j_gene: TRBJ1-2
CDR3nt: TGCAGCGCCCAGGCTTGGGGCTATGGCTACACCTTC
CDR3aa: CSAQAWGYGYTF

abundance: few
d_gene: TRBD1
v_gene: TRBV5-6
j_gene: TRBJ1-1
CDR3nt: TGTGCCAGCAGCTTCCCCAGGGGGACGCACACTGAAGCTTTCTTT
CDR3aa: CASSFPRGTHTEAFF

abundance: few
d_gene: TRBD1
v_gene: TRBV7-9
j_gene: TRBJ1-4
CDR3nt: TGTGCCAGCAGCGTCGACAGGGTTGAAAAACTGTTTTTT
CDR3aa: CASSVDRVEKLFF

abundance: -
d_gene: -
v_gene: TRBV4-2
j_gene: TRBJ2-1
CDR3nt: TGTGCCAGCAGCCAAGATAAGCCTCTCCATGAGCAGTTCTTC
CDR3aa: CASSQDKPLHEQFF

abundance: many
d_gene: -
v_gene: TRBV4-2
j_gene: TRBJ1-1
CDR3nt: TGTGCCAGCAGCCACGTGTCCCTGATGAACACTGAAGCTTTCTTT
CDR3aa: CASSHVSLMNTEAFF

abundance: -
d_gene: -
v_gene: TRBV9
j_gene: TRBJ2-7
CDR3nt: TGTGCCAGCAGCGTAGGACCCAGAGTACCCCTCTACGAGCAGTACTTC
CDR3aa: CASSVGPRVPLYEQYF

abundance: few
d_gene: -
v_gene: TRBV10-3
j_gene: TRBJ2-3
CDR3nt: TGTGCCATCACCGACCAAACGACCACAGATACGCAGTATTTT
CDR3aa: CAITDQTTTDTQYF

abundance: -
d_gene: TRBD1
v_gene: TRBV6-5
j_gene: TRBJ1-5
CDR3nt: TGTGCCAGCAGTTATTCGACAGGGGGAGAGCCCCAGCATTTT
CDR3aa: CASSYSTGGEPQHF

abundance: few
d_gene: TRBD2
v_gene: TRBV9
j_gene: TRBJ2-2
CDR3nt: TGTGCCAGCAGCGTAGAGGCGGGGGGCGACACCGGGGAGCTGTTTTTT
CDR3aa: CASSVEAGGDTGELFF

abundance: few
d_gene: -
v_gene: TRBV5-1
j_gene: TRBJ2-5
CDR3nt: TGCGCCAGCAGGCTGGGGGACCTCGGGGAGACCCAGTACTTC
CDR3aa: CASRLGDLGETQYF